The 18 T cell receptor beta chains below all came from one sample that was sequenced in a study of cytomegalovirus exposure and HLA in healthy donors (TCRdb year 2017). The library was built by means of the immunoSEQ multiplex PCR assay. The multiplex PCR relied on a mix of 60 forward primers for TCR Vbeta segments and 13 reverse primers for TCR Jbeta segments. As stored in TCRdb, this immuneACCESS dataset retains in-frame rearrangements with V and J assigned. A fraction of the clones does not appear; measured against another copy, unresolved V genes explain less than half of the discrepancy, and the remainder lacks a known reason. For this sample there are approximately 100,000 clones; approximately 70% appear just once. The top ten constitute about a tenth of the sample. Source material: PBMCs. Receptors were obtained from a middle-aged man in good health and CMV-seropositive.

J is TRBJ2-2 and V is TRBV19; 11 bases are a match to TRBD2. Losses at the gene ends were 3 bases for V and 5 bases for J; bases not matched to a gene: 5. The CDR3 has 16 amino acids. Per germline, CDR1 LNHDA and CDR2 SQIVND (reference sequence). The CDR3 DNA reads as TGTGCCAGTAGTATCGTAGCGGGAGGGCCGACCGGGGAGCTGTTTTTT. Amino acids: CASSIVAGGPTGELFF. Full variable domain (outside the CDR3, taken from reference TRBV19 and TRBJ2-2): DGGITQSPKYLFRKEGQNVTLSCEQNLNHDAMYWYRQDPGQGLRLIYYSQIVNDFQKGDIAEGYSVSREKKESFPLTVTSAQKNPTAFYLCASSIVAGGPTGELFFGEGSRLTVL.

J is TRBJ1-1 and V is TRBV4-2; 12 nucleotides align to TRBD1. Looked up from germline, CDR1 is LGHNA and CDR2 is YNFKEQ. The length of the CDR3 is 15 residues. V shed 2 bases and J 5 bases; nucleotides not matched to a gene: 3. CDR3 loop: CASSQPGQGATEAFF. The DNA of the CDR3 is TGTGCCAGCAGCCAACCGGGACAGGGGGCTACTGAAGCTTTCTTT.

The chain combines TRBV28 with TRBJ1-2; 9 bases are a match to TRBD1. V was clipped by 5 bases and J by 7 bases; unmatched bases: 8. Germline loops: CDR1 MDHEN, CDR2 SYDVKM. CDR3 length equals 14 residues. CDR3 sequence (DNA): TGTGCCAGCAGTATCGGACAGGGGATGATTGGCTACACCTTC. It is translated as CASSIGQGMIGYTF.

This chain links TRBV28 with TRBJ2-1, with 10 bases matching TRBD2. This CDR3 is built from 15 residues. Trimming removed 7 bases from V and 5 bases from J; junction bases left unmatched: 8. The germline V gene encodes CDR1 MDHEN and CDR2 SYDVKM. The CDR3: CASKPGTSDHNEQFF. The CDR3 bases are TGTGCCAGCAAGCCCGGGACTAGCGACCACAATGAGCAGTTCTTC.

The chain uses TRBV19 and TRBJ2-7; weak D call: TRBD2 (7 bases). The CDR3 is made up of 15 amino acids. Trimming left V 7 bases short and J 2 bases short, with 18 bases between. Germline V CDR1 and CDR2: LNHDA, SQIVND (reference sequence). For the CDR3, the DNA is TGTGCCAGTACTCCCTCGGCGGGGGCCGCCTACGAGCAGTACTTC. This translates into CASTPSAGAAYEQYF.

The chain employs TRBV5-1 and TRBJ2-1; perhaps TRBD2 as D (6 bases). The V gene lost 5 bases and the J gene lost 8 bases, with 17 bases spanning the gap. CDR1 is SGHRS, CDR2 YFSETQ, per germline. CDR3 length: 14 amino acids. In DNA form, the CDR3 reads TGCGCCAGCAGTTCTCCGGGAGTCCTCGATGAGCAGTTCTTC. This translates into CASSSPGVLDEQFF.

V gene TRBV2 combines with J gene TRBJ1-1; 7 bases are a match to TRBD1. Germline assignment: CDR1 SNHLY and CDR2 FYNNEI. The V and J ends lost 2 bases and 6 bases, in that order; junction bases with no gene match: 6. This CDR3 is 14 amino acids long. CDR3 protein: CASSEPEGGPEAFF. DNA of the CDR3: TGTGCCAGCAGTGAACCAGAAGGGGGCCCTGAAGCTTTCTTT.

The rearrangement links TRBV10-3 to TRBJ2-1; 13 nucleotides line up with TRBD2. Germline values: CDR1 ENHRY, CDR2 SYGVKD. Losses at the gene ends were 5 bases for V and 10 bases for J; bases not matched to a gene: 8. This CDR3 is built from 15 residues. The CDR3 DNA follows: TGTGCCATCAGTACCGGGACTAGCGGGAAATGGGAGCAGTTCTTC. Translated: CAISTGTSGKWEQFF.

This chain connects TRBV15 to TRBJ1-2; TRBD1 matches at 7 bases. V gave up 2 bases and J gave up 3 bases; unmatched junction bases: 3. This CDR3 spans 14 amino acids. The germline CDR1 and CDR2 sequences are LNHNV and YYDKDF (reference sequence). The DNA for the CDR3 is TGTGCCACCAGCAGACGGACAGGCGACTATGGCTACACCTTC. Translated: CATSRRTGDYGYTF.

The chain uses TRBV6-1 and TRBJ2-7; D unclear. CDR1 and CDR2 (germline): MNHNS, SASEGT. Trimming took 4 bases from V and 3 from J, leaving 7 bases between them. This CDR3 comprises 12 residues. The CDR3 region is CASSVSYYEQYV. The CDR3 DNA is TGTGCCAGCAGTGTCTCATACTACGAGCAGTACGTC.

This clone was recorded once. V is TRBV11-3 and J is TRBJ2-5; D is unclear. This CDR3 has 13 amino acids. V was clipped by 2 bases and J by 1 base, with 5 bases between them. Germline loops: CDR1 SGHNT, CDR2 YENEEA. CDR3 nucleotide sequence: TGTGCCAGCAGCTTACACACCCAAGAGACCCAGTACTTC. It encodes CASSLHTQETQYF.

In nucleotides, the CDR3 is TGTGCCTGGAGAGGACAGGGAGGGACCTACAATGAGCAGTTCTTC. Its protein is CAWRGQGGTYNEQFF. The chain recombines TRBV30 with TRBJ2-1, with TRBD1 as a possible D gene (8 bases). Per germline, CDR1 GTSNPN and CDR2 SVGIG (reference sequence). The CDR3 contains 15 residues. The V and J ends lost 3 bases and 2 bases respectively, with 14 bases between them. Full variable domain (rest looked up from reference TRBV30 and TRBJ2-1): SQTIHQWPATLVQPVGSPLSLECTVEGTSNPNLYWYRQAAGRGLQLLFYSVGIGQISSEVPQNLSASRPQDRQFILSSKKLLLSDSGFYLCAWRGQGGTYNEQFFGPGTRLTVL.

This CDR3 reads CASSVLVYNEQFF. CDR3 sequence (DNA): TGTGCCAGTAGCGTACTAGTTTACAATGAGCAGTTCTTC. V usage is TRBV19 and J usage is TRBJ2-1; tentative D call: TRBD2 (5 bases). CDR3 size: 13 residues. V lost 6 bases to trimming and J lost 4 bases, with 10 bases between them. Germline assignment: CDR1 LNHDA and CDR2 SQIVND (reference sequence). The variable domain in full, with the rest retrieved from reference TRBV19 and TRBJ2-1, is DGGITQSPKYLFRKEGQNVTLSCEQNLNHDAMYWYRQDPGQGLRLIYYSQIVNDFQKGDIAEGYSVSREKKESFPLTVTSAQKNPTAFYLCASSVLVYNEQFFGPGTRLTVL.

CDR3 sequence reads: CASSLSGTGGHEQYF. The CDR3 bases are TGTGCCAGCAGTTTGAGCGGGACAGGGGGCCACGAGCAGTACTTC. The chain has TRBV27 and TRBJ2-7; 12 bases agree with TRBD1. J lost 5 bases, V lost 3 bases, and 5 bases had no gene match. Germline V lookup: CDR1 MNHEY, CDR2 SMNVEV (reference sequence). This CDR3 region has 15 residues.

This clone showed up just a few times. The V call is TRBV21-1, the J call TRBJ1-1; the table assigns TRBD1, which was not confirmed against the DNA. TRBV21-1 is deemed a pseudogene. The CDR3 covers 17 residues. CDR3 sequence: CASSKEMADIMNTEAFF. In nucleotides, the CDR3 is TGTGCCAGCAGCAAAGAGATGGCGGACATCATGAACACTGAAGCTTTCTTT.

This chain joins TRBV10-3 and TRBJ2-1, with D perhaps TRBD2 (6 bases). Germline CDR1 is ENHRY and CDR2 is SYGVKD. The CDR3 is made up of 12 amino acids. The V end lost 10 bases, the J end lost 0 bases, and 7 bases lay between the germline ends. CDR3 coding DNA: TGTGCCAGGCGGGGCTCCTACAATGAGCAGTTCTTC. Its translation: CARRGSYNEQFF.

The rearrangement links TRBV7-9 to TRBJ2-1, with TRBD1 identical over 9 bases. J gave up 8 bases and V 9 bases, and 8 bases lay outside the gene matches. The V gene's germline CDR1 is SEHNR and CDR2 FQNEAQ (reference sequence). The CDR3 runs to 13 residues. The CDR3 coding sequence is TGTGCCAGTTCGGGACAGGGAATTTATGAGCAGTTCTTC. The encoded protein is CASSGQGIYEQFF. The full variable domain, with the rest looked up from reference TRBV7-9 and TRBJ2-1, is DTGVSQNPRHKITKRGQNVTFRCDPISEHNRLYWYRQTLGQGPEFLTYFQNEAQLEKSRLLSDRFSAERPKGSFSTLEIQRTEQGDSAMYLCASSGQGIYEQFFGPGTRLTVL.

The J gene is TRBJ2-1, the V gene TRBV19; no clear D. There are 14 residues in the CDR3. The V end was cut by 1 base, the J end by 7 bases, with 11 bases between. In germline, CDR1 is LNHDA, CDR2 SQIVND (reference sequence). CDR3 DNA: TGTGCCAGTAGTATAGGTCAGTTCCCTAATGAGCAGTTCTTC. Translating gives CASSIGQFPNEQFF.